The clone carrying this TCR beta chain was observed at least ten times. This library used approximately 390 ng RNA and molecular barcoded adaptors spanning alpha/delta and beta/gamma chains. From the reads, TCRdb called clonotypes with MiXCR, one entry per CDR3 protein. The table records roughly 90,000 distinct CDR3 sequences, 9% to 15% of them present only once. The sample is drawn from a study of read filtering for tumor transcriptome and immune sequencing. This CDR3 spans 15 amino acids. Trimming pared 8 bases from V and 0 bases from J, leaving 14 bases between. Germline V CDR1 and CDR2: MDHEN, SYDVKM.

This rearrangement joins TRBV28 to TRBJ1-5; D is undetermined. The receptor's source is a donor at least 40 years old with multiple myeloma. The sequenced sample consisted of a population of CD138-negative cells sorted from bone marrow. The CDR3: CASGLPAYSNQPQHF. The CDR3 DNA reads TGTGCCAGCGGTCTGCCAGCCTATAGCAATCAGCCCCAGCATTTT.